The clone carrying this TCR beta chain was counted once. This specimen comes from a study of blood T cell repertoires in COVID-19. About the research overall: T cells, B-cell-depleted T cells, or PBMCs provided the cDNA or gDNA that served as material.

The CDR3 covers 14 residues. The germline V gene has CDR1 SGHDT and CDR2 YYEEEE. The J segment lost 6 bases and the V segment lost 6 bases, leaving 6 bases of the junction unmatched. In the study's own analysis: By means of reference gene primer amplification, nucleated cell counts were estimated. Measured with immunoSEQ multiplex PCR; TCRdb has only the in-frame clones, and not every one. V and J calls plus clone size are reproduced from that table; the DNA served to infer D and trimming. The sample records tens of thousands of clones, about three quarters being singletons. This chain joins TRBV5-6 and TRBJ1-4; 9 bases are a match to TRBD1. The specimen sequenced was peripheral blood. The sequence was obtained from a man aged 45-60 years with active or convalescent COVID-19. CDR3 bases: TGTGCCAGCACCTTCGGGACAGGGTATGAAAAACTGTTTTTT. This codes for CASTFGTGYEKLFF.